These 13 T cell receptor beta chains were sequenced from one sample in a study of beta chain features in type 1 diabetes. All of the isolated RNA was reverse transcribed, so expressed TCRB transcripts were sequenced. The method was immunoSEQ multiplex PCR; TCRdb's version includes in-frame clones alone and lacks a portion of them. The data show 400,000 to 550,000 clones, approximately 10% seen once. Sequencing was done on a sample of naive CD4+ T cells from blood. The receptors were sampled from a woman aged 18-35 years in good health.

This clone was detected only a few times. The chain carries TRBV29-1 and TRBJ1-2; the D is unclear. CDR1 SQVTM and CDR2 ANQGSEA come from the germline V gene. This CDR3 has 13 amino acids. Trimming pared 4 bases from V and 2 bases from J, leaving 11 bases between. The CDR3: CSVVTGANYGYTF. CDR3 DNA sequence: TGCAGCGTTGTGACGGGAGCGAACTATGGCTACACCTTC.

The chain's CDR3 is CASGLAPVQETQYF. The DNA for the CDR3 is TGTGCTAGTGGTTTGGCCCCCGTACAAGAGACCCAGTACTTC. V and J are TRBV12-5 and TRBJ2-5, with D uncertain. Trimming stripped 1 base from V and 2 bases from J, with 8 bases between. The CDR3 runs to 14 residues. Germline CDR1 LGHNT, CDR2 FRNRAP.

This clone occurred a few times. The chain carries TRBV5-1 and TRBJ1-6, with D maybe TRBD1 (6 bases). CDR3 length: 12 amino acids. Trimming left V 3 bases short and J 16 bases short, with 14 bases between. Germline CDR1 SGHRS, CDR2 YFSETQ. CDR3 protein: CASSSGQNDLHF. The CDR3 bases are TGCGCCAGCAGCTCCGGACAGAACGATCTCCACTTT.

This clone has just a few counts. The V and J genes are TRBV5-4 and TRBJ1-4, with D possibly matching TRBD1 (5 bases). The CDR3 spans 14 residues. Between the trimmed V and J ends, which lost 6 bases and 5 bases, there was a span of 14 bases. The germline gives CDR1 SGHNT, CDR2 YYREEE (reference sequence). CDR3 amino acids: CASNRRGLNEKLFF. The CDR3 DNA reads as TGTGCCAGCAATAGGAGGGGCCTCAATGAAAAACTGTTTTTT.

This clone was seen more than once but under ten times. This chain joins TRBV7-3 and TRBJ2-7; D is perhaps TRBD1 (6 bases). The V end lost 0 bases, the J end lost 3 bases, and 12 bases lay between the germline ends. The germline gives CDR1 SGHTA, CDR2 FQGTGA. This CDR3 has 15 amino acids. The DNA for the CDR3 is TGTGCCAGCAGCTTAACTCCCCTCAGGGGCTACGAGCAGTACTTC. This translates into CASSLTPLRGYEQYF.

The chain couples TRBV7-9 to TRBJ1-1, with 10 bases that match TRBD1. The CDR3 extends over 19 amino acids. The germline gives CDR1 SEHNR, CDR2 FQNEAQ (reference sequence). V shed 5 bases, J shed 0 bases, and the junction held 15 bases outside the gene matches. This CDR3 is CASSPFRGQGSILNTEAFF. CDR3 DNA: TGTGCCAGCAGCCCTTTTAGGGGACAGGGGAGTATCCTGAACACTGAAGCTTTCTTT.

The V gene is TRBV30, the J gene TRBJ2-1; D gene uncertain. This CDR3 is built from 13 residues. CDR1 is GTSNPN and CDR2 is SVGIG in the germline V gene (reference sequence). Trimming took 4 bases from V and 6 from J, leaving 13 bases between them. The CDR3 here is CAWNPIWGNEQFF. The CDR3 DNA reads TGTGCCTGGAATCCCATCTGGGGCAATGAGCAGTTCTTC.

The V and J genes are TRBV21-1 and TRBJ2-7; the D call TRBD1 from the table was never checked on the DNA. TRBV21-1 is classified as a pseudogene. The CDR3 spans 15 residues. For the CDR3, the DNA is TGTGCCAGCAGCATGAGGGGGTGTTCAACCTACGAGCAGTACGTC. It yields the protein CASSMRGCSTYEQYV.

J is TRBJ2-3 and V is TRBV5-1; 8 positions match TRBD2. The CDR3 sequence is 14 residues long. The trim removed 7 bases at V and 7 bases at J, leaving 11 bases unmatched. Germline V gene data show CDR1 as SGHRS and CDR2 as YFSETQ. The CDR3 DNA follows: TGCGCCAGCCAAAGCGGGAGTGGGACGAATACGCAGTATTTT. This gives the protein CASQSGSGTNTQYF.

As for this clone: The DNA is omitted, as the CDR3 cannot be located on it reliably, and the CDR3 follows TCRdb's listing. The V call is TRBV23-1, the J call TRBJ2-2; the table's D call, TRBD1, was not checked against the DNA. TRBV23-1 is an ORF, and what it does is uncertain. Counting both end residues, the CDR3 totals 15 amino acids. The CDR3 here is CASSFSGGRPGSCFF.

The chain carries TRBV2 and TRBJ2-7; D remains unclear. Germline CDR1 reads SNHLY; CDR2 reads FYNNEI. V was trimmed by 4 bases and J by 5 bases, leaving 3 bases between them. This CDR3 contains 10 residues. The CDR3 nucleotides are TGTGCCAGCAGTGGAAACGAGCAGTACGTC. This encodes CASSGNEQYV.

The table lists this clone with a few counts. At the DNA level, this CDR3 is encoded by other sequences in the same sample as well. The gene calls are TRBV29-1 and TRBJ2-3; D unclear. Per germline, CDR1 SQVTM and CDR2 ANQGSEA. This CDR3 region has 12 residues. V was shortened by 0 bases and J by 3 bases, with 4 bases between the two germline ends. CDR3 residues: CSVEDGTDTQYF. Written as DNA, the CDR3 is TGCAGCGTTGAAGACGGGACAGATACGCAGTATTTT.

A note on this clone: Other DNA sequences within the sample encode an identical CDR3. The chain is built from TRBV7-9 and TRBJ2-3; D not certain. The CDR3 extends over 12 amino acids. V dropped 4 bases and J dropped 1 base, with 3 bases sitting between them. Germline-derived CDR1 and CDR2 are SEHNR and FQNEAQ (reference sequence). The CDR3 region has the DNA TGTGCCAGCAGCTCGCGCACAGATACGCAGTATTTT. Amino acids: CASSSRTDTQYF.